This TCR beta chain appears in the sequencing data of a study of Ad26.COV2.S vaccination and SARS-CoV-2 variants. Whole-study context: Donor participated within the Ad26.COV2.S arm of the COV1001 trial.

Only in-frame clones appear in the TCRdb table, and some are missing; sequencing was by immunoSEQ multiplex PCR. The top ten clones hold under 3% of a sample with 250,000 or so clones, roughly nine tenths of them seen once. CDR3 size: 13 residues. Germline V gene sequence: CDR1 MDHEN, CDR2 SYDVKM. Trimming stripped 6 bases from V and 1 base from J, with 9 bases between. The treatment: 15 to 20 received Ad26.COV2.S at low or high dose, single or two shots; roughly 5 received placebo; per-sample allocation not given. Sampling was done on day 63 after the first vaccine or placebo injection. The individual, an adult aged 18-55 years, was a donor in Boston. Spike of the Wuhan-strain SARS-CoV-2 was expressed by an Ad26 vector, which formed the vaccine.

The TCR originated in a person between 18 and 59 years old who received the Ad26.COV2.S COVID-19 vaccine or a placebo. V gene TRBV28 combines with J gene TRBJ1-1; D call uncertain. Specimen: peripheral blood, collected in a trial of Ad26.COV2.S vaccine versus placebo. The CDR3 sequence: CASSQSGNTEAFF. CDR3 nucleotides: TGTGCCAGCAGCCAATCTGGGAACACTGAAGCTTTCTTT.